These 30 T cell receptor beta chains originate from one sample sequenced in a study of T cell responses to AZD1222 COVID-19 vaccine. TCRdb's table, derived via immunoSEQ multiplex PCR, lists solely in-frame clones and lacks some. The repertoire consists of roughly 150,000 clones, with over 75% occurring once and the leading ten covering about 6.9%. Here the sequenced sample was peripheral blood, taken on day 0 of AZD1222 vaccination. The receptors were sampled from an adult in good health.

The chain links TRBV6-2 or TRBV6-3 to TRBJ1-4; D is undetermined. In germline, CDR1 is MNHEY, CDR2 SVGEGT. V shed 6 bases and J shed 2 bases, with 7 bases lying between them. The CDR3 extends over 13 amino acids. The CDR3: CASSRRTNEKLFF. The DNA for the CDR3 is TGTGCCAGCAGCAGAAGGACTAATGAAAAACTGTTTTTT.

On this clone itself: This same CDR3 is encoded by further DNA sequences in the sample. The chain couples TRBV12-3 or TRBV12-4 to TRBJ2-5; TRBD2 is a possible D gene (6 bases). The CDR3 extends over 12 amino acids. The V end was cut by 3 bases, the J end by 5 bases, with 7 bases between. The CDR3 is CASSFRGETQYF. CDR3 in DNA: TGTGCCAGCAGTTTCCGGGGGGAGACCCAGTACTTC.

V and J are TRBV10-3 and TRBJ2-7; no definite D call. This CDR3 comprises 14 residues. V gave up 3 bases and J gave up 0 bases, with 9 bases separating them. The germline CDR1 and CDR2 sequences are ENHRY and SYGVKD. The DNA for the CDR3 is TGTGCCATCAGTGAAGGGCTTTACTCCTACGAGCAGTACTTC. It is translated as CAISEGLYSYEQYF.

The gene calls are TRBV6-1 and TRBJ1-5; tentative D call: TRBD1 (6 bases). Per the germline V gene, CDR1 is MNHNS and CDR2 is SASEGT. The CDR3 loop spans 13 amino acids. Trimming removed 3 bases at V and 9 bases at J, with 12 bases between. The CDR3 DNA reads TGTGCCAGCAGTGAGAGGGGGTTATCGCCCCAGCATTTT. Its translation: CASSERGLSPQHF.

The chain couples TRBV7-9 to TRBJ1-2; D not certain. Trimming took off 0 bases at V and 5 bases at J, with 13 bases between the two ends. Germline V gene sequence: CDR1 SEHNR, CDR2 FQNEAQ (reference sequence). The CDR3 runs to 15 residues. CDR3 sequence (DNA): TGTGCCAGCAGCTTAGCGAAGTCAGGTGGTTATGGCTACACCTTC. It specifies CASSLAKSGGYGYTF.

This clone was counted a single time. The chain joins TRBV6-5 to TRBJ1-1, with D possibly being TRBD1 (5 bases). The CDR3 totals 14 residues. The V end was cut by 10 bases, the J end by 1 base, with 16 bases between. Germline assignment: CDR1 MNHEY and CDR2 SVGAGI. The CDR3 coding sequence is TGTGCCACCGAAATTGGGACGGAGAACACTGAAGCTTTCTTT. It encodes CATEIGTENTEAFF.

The V gene is TRBV2, the J gene TRBJ2-7, with 8 bases fitting TRBD2. J gave up 4 bases and V 3 bases, and 8 bases lay outside the gene matches. The CDR3 has 15 amino acids. Looked up from germline, CDR1 is SNHLY and CDR2 is FYNNEI. CDR3 DNA sequence: TGTGCCAGCAGTGATTCCGGGGGGGAGGGTTACGAGCAGTACTTC. The encoded protein is CASSDSGGEGYEQYF.

The chain is built from TRBV4-2 and TRBJ2-3, with 12 bases matching TRBD2. V shed 4 bases, J shed 2 bases, and the junction held 4 bases outside the gene matches. Germline CDR1 is LGHNA and CDR2 is YNFKEQ. The CDR3 spans 16 residues. The CDR3 reads CASSPRTSGDTDTQYF. The CDR3 nucleotides are TGTGCCAGCAGCCCCCGGACTAGCGGGGACACAGATACGCAGTATTTT.

The V gene is TRBV7-2, the J gene TRBJ1-2, with no clear D. Between the trimmed V and J ends, which lost 2 bases and 4 bases, there was a span of 14 bases. This CDR3 contains 15 residues. CDR1 and CDR2 from the germline V gene are SGHTA and FQGNSA. CDR3 in DNA: TGTGCCAGCAGCTTATCCCGTGGGGAGACCTATGGCTACACCTTC. Translation: CASSLSRGETYGYTF. Full variable domain (outside the CDR3, taken from reference TRBV7-2 and TRBJ1-2): GAGVSQSPSNKVTEKGKDVELRCDPISGHTALYWYRQSLGQGLEFLIYFQGNSAPDKSGLPSDRFSAERTGGSVSTLTIQRTQQEDSAVYLCASSLSRGETYGYTFGSGTRLTVV.

J is TRBJ2-5 and V is TRBV5-4, with TRBD2 matching 15 bases. Trimming at V came to 3 bases and at J to 4 bases, leaving 7 bases not matched to a gene. Germline-derived CDR1 and CDR2 are SGHNT and YYREEE (reference sequence). The CDR3 runs 17 residues. DNA for the CDR3: TGTGCCAGCAGCTCTAGGACTAGCGGGGGGGCCGGAGAGACCCAGTACTTC. Protein sequence: CASSSRTSGGAGETQYF.

This clone was seen a handful of times. This chain links TRBV5-4 with TRBJ2-7; D possibly uses TRBD1 or TRBD2 (6 bases each). The CDR3 covers 14 residues. V was shortened by 1 base and J by 4 bases, with 12 bases between the two germline ends. From germline, CDR1 is SGHNT and CDR2 YYREEE (reference sequence). The CDR3 spells CASSLTGSGYEQYF. The CDR3 DNA reads TGTGCCAGCAGCTTGACAGGGAGCGGGTACGAGCAGTACTTC. The variable domain in full, with the rest retrieved from reference TRBV5-4 and TRBJ2-7, is ETGVTQSPTHLIKTRGQQVTLRCSSQSGHNTVSWYQQALGQGPQFIFQYYREEENGRGNFPPRFSGLQFPNYSSELNVNALELDDSALYLCASSLTGSGYEQYFGPGTRLTVT.

The gene calls are TRBV19 and TRBJ1-4; a possible D gene is TRBD1 (5 bases). The CDR3 contains 14 residues. The V end lost 6 bases, the J end lost 7 bases, and 15 bases lay between the germline ends. Germline V CDR1 and CDR2: LNHDA, SQIVND (reference sequence). The CDR3 nucleotides are TGTGCCAGTAGCTGGGACCGGGAAAGTGAAAAACTGTTTTTT. Its translation: CASSWDRESEKLFF.

As to this clone: This CDR3 is also generated by other DNA sequences in the sample. The genes are TRBV5-6 and TRBJ2-5, with D maybe TRBD2 (5 bases). Germline-derived CDR1 and CDR2 are SGHDT and YYEEEE. The V and J ends lost 4 bases and 2 bases respectively, with 9 bases between them. This CDR3 comprises 13 residues. The CDR3 loop reads CASSHREQETQYF. CDR3 DNA sequence: TGTGCCAGCAGCCACCGGGAACAAGAGACCCAGTACTTC.

The chain's CDR3 is CASSHPHDPHFVAFF. The CDR3 DNA is TGTGCCAGCAGCCACCCCCACGACCCGCATTTTGTCGCTTTCTTT. The chain uses TRBV21-1 and TRBJ1-1. TRBV21-1 is classified as a pseudogene. This CDR3 comprises 15 residues.

The chain uses TRBV28 and TRBJ2-7, with 10 positions matching TRBD1. The CDR3 extends over 14 amino acids. CDR1 is MDHEN and CDR2 is SYDVKM in the germline V gene. After removal of 5 bases from V and 5 bases from J, the junction contained 6 bases not matched to a gene. The CDR3 loop reads CASSPTGGFDEQYF. CDR3 nucleotides: TGTGCCAGCAGTCCGACAGGGGGCTTCGACGAGCAGTACTTC.

The chain couples TRBV9 to TRBJ2-5; 11 nucleotides align to TRBD2. CDR3 size: 18 residues. Germline V gene sequence: CDR1 SGDLS, CDR2 YYNGEE. The trim removed 0 bases at V and 5 bases at J, leaving 12 bases unmatched. Here the CDR3 reads CASSVAASGGSRGETQYF. The CDR3 DNA sequence: TGTGCCAGCAGCGTAGCGGCTAGCGGGGGGTCCCGGGGGGAGACCCAGTACTTC. Full variable domain (rest looked up from reference TRBV9 and TRBJ2-5): DSGVTQTPKHLITATGQRVTLRCSPRSGDLSVYWYQQSLDQGLQFLIQYYNGEERAKGNILERFSAQQFPDLHSELNLSSLELGDSALYFCASSVAASGGSRGETQYFGPGTRLLVL.

The chain links TRBV3-1 (or the pseudogene TRBV3-2) to TRBJ1-2; the D gene is possibly TRBD1 (5 bases). Germline lookup yields CDR1 LGHDT and CDR2 YNNKEL (reference sequence). This CDR3 is 14 amino acids long. The V end was cut by 3 bases, the J end by 5 bases, with 13 bases between. The CDR3 coding sequence is TGTGCCAGCAGCCATTATTCGGGGGATTATGGCTACACCTTC. Protein: CASSHYSGDYGYTF.

This clone was observed once. The chain has TRBV19 and TRBJ1-2; the D gene is possibly TRBD1 (6 bases). V dropped 3 bases and J dropped 6 bases, with 17 bases sitting between them. This CDR3 spans 15 amino acids. The germline V gene encodes CDR1 LNHDA and CDR2 SQIVND (reference sequence). The CDR3 is CASSIIARGRDGYTF. DNA of the CDR3: TGTGCCAGTAGTATTATTGCCAGGGGAAGAGATGGCTACACCTTC.

On this clone: This is likely a read error, given that the CDR3 carries no conserved phenylalanine or tryptophan at its end. No DNA is shown, since the ends of the CDR3 on it are uncertain; the CDR3 is the one TCRdb lists. The V call is TRBV14, the J call TRBJ2-7; the table's D call TRBD2 went unverified against the DNA. Including both end residues, the CDR3 is 13 amino acids long. Germline V gene sequence: CDR1 SGHDN, CDR2 FVKESK. CDR3 region: CASSPGLAGVISS.

V gene TRBV27 combines with J gene TRBJ1-5; D ambiguous. V lost 4 bases and J 4 bases, leaving 14 bases between the germline ends. This CDR3 is 15 amino acids long. Germline V gene sequence: CDR1 MNHEY, CDR2 SMNVEV (reference sequence). The CDR3 DNA follows: TGTGCCAGCAGTTCCAAGGGCTTAGCAAATCAGCCCCAGCATTTT. This codes for CASSSKGLANQPQHF.

The gene calls are TRBV9 and TRBJ2-3; D gene unclear. Germline CDR1 and CDR2: SGDLS and YYNGEE. V dropped 0 bases and J dropped 0 bases, with 11 bases sitting between them. The CDR3 is 16 amino acids. The CDR3 nucleotides read TGTGCCAGCAGCGTAGTAGGTCATTCTAGCACAGATACGCAGTATTTT. This gives the protein CASSVVGHSSTDTQYF.

The rearrangement uses TRBV6-2 or TRBV6-3 and TRBJ2-2; 7 nucleotides line up with TRBD2. V trimming: 5 bases; J trimming: 7 bases; junction bases outside the gene matches: 4. Germline assignment: CDR1 MNHEY and CDR2 SVGEGT. CDR3 length equals 13 residues. This CDR3 is CASSATSIGELFF. CDR3 bases: TGTGCCAGCAGTGCGACTAGCATCGGGGAGCTGTTTTTT.

This chain uses TRBV4-2 with TRBJ1-1; D is unclear. Between the trimmed V and J ends, which lost 4 bases and 0 bases, there was a span of 12 bases. Germline lookup yields CDR1 LGHNA and CDR2 YNFKEQ. The CDR3 is made up of 15 amino acids. The CDR3 sequence: CASSPSRRMNTEAFF. The CDR3, as DNA: TGTGCCAGCAGCCCCAGCAGACGGATGAACACTGAAGCTTTCTTT.

The genes are TRBV19 and TRBJ2-3, with 10 nucleotides matching TRBD1. The V gene end was trimmed by 5 bases and the J gene end by 12 bases; junction bases not matched to a gene: 11. This CDR3 region has 14 residues. The germline V gene encodes CDR1 LNHDA and CDR2 SQIVND (reference sequence). CDR3 protein: CASSPRGTGASQYF. CDR3 nucleotide sequence: TGTGCCAGTAGTCCCCGTGGGACAGGGGCTTCCCAGTATTTT.

The V and J genes are TRBV19 and TRBJ1-6; D not certain. CDR3 size: 14 residues. Per the germline V gene, CDR1 is LNHDA and CDR2 is SQIVND (reference sequence). Trimming took off 2 bases at V and 7 bases at J, with 9 bases between the two ends. CDR3 in amino acids: CASSIREWNSPLHF. In DNA form, the CDR3 reads TGTGCCAGTAGTATACGGGAGTGGAATTCACCCCTCCACTTT.

The chain has TRBV10-3 and TRBJ2-3; 13 bases line up with TRBD2. This CDR3 has 16 amino acids. Losses at the gene ends were 4 bases for V and 2 bases for J; bases not matched to a gene: 3. Germline CDR1 ENHRY, CDR2 SYGVKD. In DNA form, the CDR3 reads TGTGCCATCAGTGCCGGGACTAGCGGGGACACAGATACGCAGTATTTT. The encoded protein is CAISAGTSGDTDTQYF.

This rearrangement joins TRBV5-4 to TRBJ1-1; no reliable D call. The V gene lost 1 base and the J gene lost 1 base, with 5 bases spanning the gap. The germline V gene encodes CDR1 SGHNT and CDR2 YYREEE (reference sequence). CDR3 length: 13 residues. The CDR3 reads CASSLQQNTEAFF. DNA of the CDR3: TGTGCCAGCAGCTTGCAGCAGAACACTGAAGCTTTCTTT.

This clone was recorded only once. This chain joins TRBV11-2 and TRBJ1-4; TRBD1 aligns across 10 bases. The junction had 4 bases not matched to a gene; V was cut back by 4 bases and J by 14 bases. CDR1 and CDR2 (germline): SGHAT, FQNNGV. CDR3 length: 12 amino acids. The CDR3 nucleotides read TGTGCCAGCAGCTCCCAGGACAGGGGGCTGTTTTTT. This translates into CASSSQDRGLFF.

CDR3 sequence: CASMRTSGVYEQYF. DNA of the CDR3: TGTGCCAGTATGAGGACTAGCGGGGTCTACGAGCAGTACTTC. This sequence joins TRBV19 and TRBJ2-7; 12 positions agree with TRBD2. The CDR3 loop spans 14 amino acids. J was trimmed by 3 bases and V by 7 bases; bases with no gene match: 4. Germline CDR1 LNHDA, CDR2 SQIVND (reference sequence).

V is TRBV2 and J is TRBJ1-1, with 10 bases matching TRBD1. CDR3 length: 13 amino acids. Germline V CDR1 and CDR2: SNHLY, FYNNEI. J gave up 6 bases and V 10 bases, and 8 bases lay outside the gene matches. DNA of the CDR3: TGTGCCACCTCGGGACAGGGGCTCTCTGAAGCTTTCTTT. Translating gives CATSGQGLSEAFF.